This TCR beta chain was sequenced during a study of PD-1 blockade in mismatch repair-deficient tumors. Regarding the study as a whole: Rapid post-treatment expansion, then contraction, generally preceding radiologic response, marked tumor-resident clones.

Profiling relied on immunoSEQ multiplex PCR, and the TCRdb table lists in-frame clones only, not all of them. The table includes just under 80,000 clones, roughly 80% detected once. Germline values: CDR1 GTSNPN, CDR2 SVGIG (reference sequence). This CDR3 is 13 amino acids long. V gave up 4 bases and J gave up 4 bases, with 12 bases separating them. About this clone itself: What it recognizes is unknown.

Every patient had mismatch repair deficiency by PCR or immunohistochemistry. The chain joins TRBV30 to TRBJ2-3, with D possibly being TRBD2 (7 bases). The TCR sequence derives from an adult with mismatch repair-deficient cancer. This specimen consisted of peripheral blood, obtained 44 weeks after starting pembrolizumab. This CDR3 is CAWKGGGADTQYF. Here the CDR3 DNA reads TGTGCCTGGAAAGGGGGAGGGGCAGATACGCAGTATTTT.